Below are 32 T cell receptor beta chains sequenced from a single sample in a study of blood T cell repertoires in COVID-19. Repertoires were generated with immunoSEQ multiplex PCR, while TCRdb's copy carries only in-frame clones and drops some. The sample carries 25,000 to 30,000 clones, 72% recorded once. Sequenced: peripheral blood. These receptors all come from a boy between 2 and 10 years old with active or convalescent COVID-19.

This rearrangement joins TRBV27 to TRBJ2-1, with D tentatively TRBD2 (7 bases). This CDR3 comprises 16 residues. CDR1 and CDR2 (germline): MNHEY, SMNVEV (reference sequence). Trimming cost V 6 bases and J 3 bases, with 18 bases left between them. CDR3 sequence: CASRLSLGGHYNEQFF. CDR3 DNA: TGTGCCAGCAGGCTCTCCTTGGGGGGGCACTACAATGAGCAGTTCTTC.

As regards this clone: Other nucleotide sequences from this sample produce the same CDR3. The V and J genes are TRBV19 and TRBJ1-2, with D perhaps TRBD1 (5 bases). Trimming removed 2 bases from V and 3 bases from J, with 7 bases in between. The germline V gene has CDR1 LNHDA and CDR2 SQIVND (reference sequence). The CDR3 contains 13 residues. The CDR3, as DNA: TGTGCCAGTAGTATATCGGGGGACTATGGCTACACCTTC. As protein: CASSISGDYGYTF.

This rearrangement joins TRBV6-6 to TRBJ2-3; D unclear. Germline CDR1 reads MNHNY; CDR2 reads SVGAGI (reference sequence). Trimming removed 3 bases at V and 5 bases at J, with 18 bases between. The CDR3 consists of 16 residues. The CDR3 sequence: CASSYGSGSRIDTQYF. The DNA of the CDR3 is TGTGCCAGCAGTTATGGTTCCGGTTCAAGAATAGATACGCAGTATTTT.

About this clone: At one of its ends the junction is not consistent with the germline gene, which may arise from a read error. This chain links TRBV18 with TRBJ2-6, with 12 bases fitting TRBD1. The CDR3 consists of 21 residues. The V gene's germline CDR1 is KGHSH and CDR2 LQKENI. CDR3 nucleotide sequence: TGTGCCAGCTCCCCCTTCCCGGGACAGGGGGCGAGTGGGACTGGGCCCAACGTCCTGACTTTC. Protein sequence: CASSPFPGQGASGTGPNVLTF.

This clone has just a few counts. This chain links TRBV11-3 with TRBJ2-1, with 8 bases aligning to TRBD2. With V trimmed by 5 bases and J by 5 bases, 5 bases remained unmatched. CDR1 is SGHNT and CDR2 is YENEEA in the germline V gene. The CDR3 has 14 amino acids. DNA of the CDR3: TGTGCCAGCAGCCCGGGAGGGGAGGACAATGAGCAGTTCTTC. The encoded protein is CASSPGGEDNEQFF.

Relative to its sample, this clone is medium-sized. V is TRBV5-1 and J is TRBJ2-2; maybe TRBD2 (5 bases). V was clipped by 0 bases and J by 6 bases, with 9 bases between them. The germline gives CDR1 SGHRS, CDR2 YFSETQ. The CDR3 sequence is 14 residues long. CDR3 protein: CASSLGLPAGELFF. CDR3 nucleotide sequence: TGCGCCAGCAGCTTGGGACTACCGGCCGGGGAGCTGTTTTTT. Drawing the rest from reference TRBV5-1 and TRBJ2-2, the complete variable domain is KAGVTQTPRYLIKTRGQQVTLSCSPISGHRSVSWYQQTPGQGLQFLFEYFSETQRNKGNFPGRFSGRQFSNSRSEMNVSTLELGDSALYLCASSLGLPAGELFFGEGSRLTVL.

The gene calls are TRBV5-1 and TRBJ2-1, with 9 bases matching TRBD2. This CDR3 contains 14 residues. V was pared by 5 bases and J by 8 bases, with 8 bases of the junction left unmatched. Germline V gene sequence: CDR1 SGHRS, CDR2 YFSETQ. The CDR3 loop is CASRREGRRHEQFF. Here the CDR3 DNA reads TGCGCCAGCAGGCGGGAGGGCCGACGGCATGAGCAGTTCTTC.

The chain joins TRBV28 to TRBJ2-7; 14 bases align to TRBD2. CDR3 length equals 16 residues. Germline values: CDR1 MDHEN, CDR2 SYDVKM. V shed 7 bases, J shed 3 bases, and the junction held 8 bases outside the gene matches. As DNA, the CDR3 is TGTGCCAGCATGACTAGCGGGAGGGCTGCTCGCTACGAGCAGTACTTC. Its protein product is CASMTSGRAARYEQYF.

V and J are TRBV20-1 and TRBJ2-1; 7 nucleotides match TRBD2. J gave up 9 bases and V 7 bases, and 3 bases lay outside the gene matches. Germline CDR1 is DFQATT and CDR2 is SNEGSKA (reference sequence). CDR3 length equals 10 residues. The CDR3 nucleotides are TGCAGTGGAGCGGGATTTGAGCAGTTCTTC. It specifies CSGAGFEQFF.

By share of the sample, this clone is medium-sized. The genes are TRBV28 and TRBJ1-2; maybe TRBD1 (5 bases). Per the germline V gene, CDR1 is MDHEN and CDR2 is SYDVKM. This CDR3 is built from 13 residues. V lost 3 bases to trimming and J lost 10 bases, with 15 bases between them. CDR3: CASSLNRIGDYTF. CDR3 sequence (DNA): TGTGCCAGCAGTTTGAACAGGATCGGTGACTACACCTTC.

The genes are TRBV28 and TRBJ2-7, with 12 positions matching TRBD1. This CDR3 has 16 residues. Germline values: CDR1 MDHEN, CDR2 SYDVKM. V gave up 1 base and J gave up 2 bases; unmatched junction bases: 3. This chain's CDR3 is CASSLSGTGGAYEQYV. CDR3 in DNA: TGTGCCAGCAGTTTATCTGGGACAGGGGGCGCCTACGAGCAGTACGTC.

This clone has more than one count but fewer than ten. The V gene is TRBV19, the J gene TRBJ1-3; no clear D. Germline CDR1 LNHDA, CDR2 SQIVND (reference sequence). The CDR3 spans 14 residues. V was pared by 6 bases and J by 0 bases, with 9 bases between. For the CDR3, the DNA is TGTGCCAGTAGGATACAGTTCTCTGGAAACACCATATATTTT. Amino acid sequence: CASRIQFSGNTIYF.

This rearrangement joins TRBV9 to TRBJ1-6; maybe TRBD1 (6 bases). The CDR3 is 15 residues long. Germline V gene lookup returns CDR1 SGDLS and CDR2 YYNGEE. The V gene lost 4 bases and the J gene lost 3 bases, with 11 bases spanning the gap. CDR3 DNA: TGTGCCAGCAGCAGAGGACAGTTCTATAATTCACCCCTCCACTTT. It specifies CASSRGQFYNSPLHF.

This sequence joins TRBV19 and TRBJ1-2, with 8 bases identical to TRBD1. This CDR3 contains 13 residues. The V gene end was trimmed by 7 bases and the J gene end by 3 bases; junction bases not matched to a gene: 4. CDR1 is LNHDA and CDR2 is SQIVND in the germline V gene (reference sequence). The DNA of the CDR3 is TGTGCCAGTAATGGACAGGGTGACTATGGCTACACCTTC. Protein product: CASNGQGDYGYTF.

The count of this clone is one. The V gene is TRBV23-1, the J gene TRBJ2-2; TRBD1 matches 10 bases. TRBV23-1 is an ORF, with its function uncertain. The V gene end was trimmed by 7 bases and the J gene end by 4 bases; junction bases not matched to a gene: 6. The CDR3 loop spans 15 amino acids. CDR3 sequence: CASTPGQGPTGELFF. The CDR3 coding sequence is TGCGCCAGCACTCCGGGACAGGGGCCCACCGGGGAGCTGTTTTTT.

As to this clone: Other DNA sequences from this sample encode an identical CDR3 as well. The chain links TRBV5-5 to TRBJ2-5; D gene uncertain. This CDR3 spans 13 amino acids. Trimming cost V 0 bases and J 5 bases, with 8 bases left between them. Germline V gene data show CDR1 as SGHKS and CDR2 as YYEKEE (reference sequence). The CDR3 loop reads CASSLVPSETQYF. In DNA, the CDR3 is TGTGCCAGCAGCTTGGTCCCGTCGGAGACCCAGTACTTC.

The rearrangement joins TRBV7-6 to TRBJ2-3; weak D call: TRBD2 (6 bases). The V gene lost 5 bases and the J gene lost 1 base, with 16 bases spanning the gap. Germline V gene sequence: CDR1 SGHVS, CDR2 FNYEAQ. The CDR3 spans 16 residues. The CDR3 DNA is TGTGCCAGCAGCAGCCTAGGAGGGCGGGGCACAGATACGCAGTATTTT. As protein: CASSSLGGRGTDTQYF.

The chain links TRBV6-6 to TRBJ2-1; TRBD1 might be the D (5 bases). Germline-derived CDR1 and CDR2 are MNHNY and SVGAGI (reference sequence). The CDR3 runs 14 residues. V was shortened by 7 bases and J by 6 bases, with 16 bases between the two germline ends. The CDR3 is CASTHGSRANEQFF. CDR3 nucleotides: TGTGCCAGCACCCACGGGTCCAGGGCCAATGAGCAGTTCTTC.

V is TRBV30 and J is TRBJ2-5; TRBD1 matches 7 bases. This CDR3 is 13 amino acids long. V trimming: 5 bases; J trimming: 5 bases; junction bases outside the gene matches: 8. In germline, CDR1 is GTSNPN, CDR2 SVGIG (reference sequence). The CDR3 DNA reads TGTGCCTGGTCAGGGGGTATTGGGGAGACCCAGTACTTC. Translated: CAWSGGIGETQYF.

In this sample, this clone turned up a few times. This chain joins TRBV6-4 and TRBJ1-6, with a tentative D call TRBD1 (5 bases). This CDR3 contains 19 residues. Per germline, CDR1 MRHNA and CDR2 SNTAGT. With 6 bases removed from V and 4 bases from J, the gap between germline ends came to 25 bases. Written as DNA, the CDR3 is TGTGCCAGCAGATATTTGGACCAAAGACAGCTTTCGTATAATTCACCCCTCCACTTT. Amino acids: CASRYLDQRQLSYNSPLHF.

The chain has TRBV7-9 and TRBJ1-1; D gene ambiguous. This CDR3 region has 15 residues. The germline CDR1 and CDR2 sequences are SEHNR and FQNEAQ (reference sequence). The V and J ends lost 5 bases and 0 bases respectively, with 13 bases between them. In nucleotides, the CDR3 is TGTGCCAGCAGCAGGCGGCAGTTAATGAACACTGAAGCTTTCTTT. Protein sequence: CASSRRQLMNTEAFF.

The rearrangement links TRBV4-2 to TRBJ1-5; no clear D. Germline values: CDR1 LGHNA, CDR2 YNFKEQ. V lost 0 bases and J 3 bases, leaving 9 bases between the germline ends. This CDR3 is built from 15 residues. CDR3 residues: CASSQDWEANQPQHF. In DNA, the CDR3 is TGTGCCAGCAGCCAAGACTGGGAGGCCAATCAGCCCCAGCATTTT.

The J gene is TRBJ2-7, the V gene TRBV6-5; 7 nucleotides line up with TRBD1. Germline CDR1 MNHEY, CDR2 SVGAGI. The CDR3 totals 14 residues. V shed 6 bases and J 0 bases; nucleotides not matched to a gene: 5. The chain's CDR3 is CASRGTAISYEQYV. CDR3 sequence (DNA): TGTGCCAGCAGGGGGACAGCCATCTCCTACGAGCAGTACGTC.

The chain is built from TRBV3-1 (or the pseudogene TRBV3-2) and TRBJ1-2, with D possibly TRBD1 on 6 matching bases. With 6 bases removed from V and 4 bases from J, the gap between germline ends came to 12 bases. The CDR3 length is 13 residues. Germline CDR1 reads LGHDT; CDR2 reads YNNKEL (reference sequence). CDR3 protein: CASSPQGAYGYTF. The DNA for the CDR3 is TGTGCCAGCAGTCCACAGGGCGCCTATGGCTACACCTTC.

The V call is TRBV18, the J call TRBJ2-1; 9 positions agree with TRBD2. The length of the CDR3 is 15 residues. V was pared by 6 bases and J by 3 bases, with 6 bases of the junction left unmatched. Germline V gene sequence: CDR1 KGHSH, CDR2 LQKENI. CDR3 sequence (DNA): TGTGCCAGCTCGCGTTCTAGCGGGGACTACAATGAGCAGTTCTTC. This gives the protein CASSRSSGDYNEQFF. The full variable domain, completed using reference TRBV18 and TRBJ2-1, is NAGVMQNPRHLVRRRGQEARLRCSPMKGHSHVYWYRQLPEEGLKFMVYLQKENIIDESGMPKERFSAEFPKEGPSILRIQQVVRGDSAAYFCASSRSSGDYNEQFFGPGTRLTVL.

The chain couples TRBV10-1 to TRBJ2-5; TRBD2 aligns across 8 bases. This CDR3 has 13 residues. Germline V CDR1 and CDR2: WNHNN, SYGVQD (reference sequence). V was pared by 4 bases and J by 5 bases, with 3 bases of the junction left unmatched. CDR3 sequence (DNA): TGCGCCAGCAGTGCAGGGACTAGGGAGACCCAGTACTTC. It codes for CASSAGTRETQYF.

The gene calls are TRBV7-2 and TRBJ1-5; TRBD1 matches at 7 bases. CDR3 length: 13 residues. V shed 2 bases and J 7 bases; nucleotides not matched to a gene: 2. Germline V CDR1 and CDR2: SGHTA, FQGNSA. The CDR3 DNA reads TGTGCCAGCAGCTTAACAGGGGACCAGCCCCAGCATTTT. Encoded protein: CASSLTGDQPQHF.

This clone was detected once. The V call is TRBV5-1, the J call TRBJ2-3; 13 nucleotides match TRBD2. The V and J ends lost 0 bases and 2 bases, in that order; junction bases with no gene match: 12. The germline gives CDR1 SGHRS, CDR2 YFSETQ. The CDR3 length is 20 residues. CDR3 sequence reads: CASSLAPRLAGGRATDTQYF. The CDR3 region has the DNA TGCGCCAGCAGCTTGGCCCCACGACTAGCGGGAGGAAGGGCCACAGATACGCAGTATTTT.

The genes are TRBV10-2 and TRBJ2-7; 10 bases map to TRBD2. The CDR3 length is 15 residues. Germline values: CDR1 WSHSY, CDR2 SAAADI. Trimming removed 10 bases from V and 1 base from J; junction bases left unmatched: 10. This chain's CDR3 is CATSIKAGGSYEQYV. CDR3 bases: TGCGCCACCAGCATCAAAGCGGGGGGGTCCTACGAGCAGTACGTC.

The chain is built from TRBV29-1 and TRBJ2-7; 9 bases map to TRBD2. The CDR3 totals 16 residues. V lost 4 bases to trimming and J lost 0 bases; unmatched junction nucleotides: 10. Germline values: CDR1 SQVTM, CDR2 ANQGSEA. CDR3 sequence: CSVAGSSSGVSYEQYF. The DNA for the CDR3 is TGCAGCGTTGCCGGCAGCTCTAGCGGGGTCTCCTACGAGCAGTACTTC.

In its sample, this clone is medium-sized. The J gene is TRBJ2-5, the V gene TRBV3-1 (or the pseudogene TRBV3-2); D may be TRBD1 (6 bases). The germline V gene has CDR1 LGHDT and CDR2 YNNKEL (reference sequence). CDR3 length equals 16 residues. V was shortened by 2 bases and J by 4 bases, with 17 bases between the two germline ends. The CDR3 DNA is TGTGCCAGCAGCCAATGGCCCTTTACAGGGAGAGAGACCCAGTACTTC. Protein: CASSQWPFTGRETQYF.

A single count supports this clone. The chain carries TRBV28 and TRBJ2-6; TRBD1 agrees at 11 bases. Germline V lookup: CDR1 MDHEN, CDR2 SYDVKM. Germline trimming cut 8 bases from V and 1 base from J; bases unmatched to any gene: 4. This CDR3 has 16 amino acids. This CDR3 reads CASRTGGLSGANVLTF. The CDR3 DNA is TGTGCCAGCCGGACAGGGGGCCTATCTGGGGCCAACGTCCTGACTTTC.